Listed below are T cell receptor beta chains from one sample, sequenced in a study of early stage breast cancer tumors. Assay: immunoSEQ multiplex PCR; the TCRdb copy retains only in-frame clones and omits some. In the table there are about 9,900 clones, 64% of which are singletons. Sequenced input: breast tumor tissue. The receptors stem from a person between 55 and 70 years old with breast cancer. Both conserved end residues are part of each CDR3. The D gene is left open where the match is weak. Part of the rows lack a size; the others show once, few, many or a class for expanded clones.

TRBJ1-1	few	.	TRBV7-7	14	CASSPSDSNTEAFF	TGTGCTAGCAGCCCCTCGGATTCTAACACTGAAGCTTTCTTT
TRBJ2-7	medium-sized	.	TRBV11-1	15	CASSQEGQAAYEQYF	TGTGCCAGCAGCCAAGAGGGCCAGGCAGCCTACGAGCAGTACTTC
TRBJ1-1	.	.	TRBV19	13	CASGYRDKDEAFF	TGTGCCAGTGGCTACAGGGATAAGGATGAAGCTTTCTTT
TRBJ2-5	.	.	TRBV5-6	14	CASSVGLSGETQYF	TGTGCCAGCAGCGTCGGACTCTCGGGGGAGACCCAGTACTTC
TRBJ1-6	few	.	TRBV4-1	16	CASSQDTWQVNSPLHF	TGCGCCAGCAGCCAAGATACTTGGCAGGTAAATTCACCCCTCCACTTT
TRBJ1-2	few	.	TRBV5-1	11	CASSLEDGYTF	TGCGCCAGCAGCTTGGAGGATGGCTACACCTTC
TRBJ2-7	.	.	TRBV30	11	CAWSRTYEQYF	TGTGCCTGGAGTAGGACCTACGAGCAGTACTTC
TRBJ2-2	few	TRBD1	TRBV27	16	CASSFMGQGVHGELFF	TGTGCCAGCAGTTTTATGGGACAGGGGGTACACGGGGAGCTGTTTTTT
TRBJ2-7	.	.	TRBV18	14	CASSRGAQTYEQYF	TGTGCCAGCTCACGGGGCGCCCAAACCTACGAGCAGTACTTC
TRBJ2-5	medium-sized	.	TRBV9	16	CASSVLGRGRQETQYF	TGTGCCAGCAGCGTATTGGGCAGGGGCCGGCAAGAGACCCAGTACTTC
TRBJ2-1	.	.	TRBV27	16	CASSSLSGLLYNEQFF	TGTGCCAGCAGTTCATTATCGGGACTTCTCTACAATGAGCAGTTCTTC
TRBJ2-4	once	TRBD1	TRBV6-6	16	CASTRQGSGAKNIQYF	TGTGCCAGCACCCGACAGGGAAGTGGAGCCAAAAACATTCAGTACTTC
TRBJ2-7	.	TRBD1	TRBV27	16	CASSRGGTGGTYEQYF	TGTGCCAGCAGTAGGGGGGGGACAGGGGGGACCTACGAGCAGTACTTC
TRBJ2-7	.	.	TRBV5-5	15	CASSLESGTRYTQYF	TGTGCCAGCAGCTTGGAATCCGGGACGCGTTACACACAGTACTTC
TRBJ2-3	few	.	TRBV9	15	CASSVGSAGTDTQYF	TGTGCCAGCAGCGTAGGGTCGGCAGGGACAGATACGCAGTATTTT
TRBJ2-3	.	.	TRBV19	13	CASSRQIPDTQYF	TGTGCCAGTAGCCGACAGATCCCAGATACGCAGTATTTT
TRBJ2-7	.	TRBD1	TRBV6-6	15	CASSSRDRVLDEQYF	TGTGCCAGCAGTTCCCGGGACAGGGTTTTGGACGAGCAGTACTTC
TRBJ2-1	medium-sized	.	TRBV11-2	15	CASSSDWTAVNEQFF	TGTGCCAGCAGCTCGGACTGGACGGCGGTCAATGAGCAGTTCTTC
TRBJ2-3	.	.	TRBV19	15	CASSISGSSTDTQYF	TGTGCCAGTAGTATCTCAGGCTCTAGCACAGATACGCAGTATTTT
TRBJ1-2	.	.	TRBV2	12	CASSASSNGYTF	TGTGCCAGCAGTGCCAGTAGCAATGGCTACACCTTC
TRBJ1-2	few	.	TRBV5-6	13	CASSAQPNYGYTF	TGTGCCAGCAGCGCTCAACCCAACTATGGCTACACCTTC
TRBJ1-1	.	TRBD1	TRBV7-9	14	CASSPWTGNTEAFF	TGTGCCAGCAGCCCATGGACAGGGAACACTGAAGCTTTCTTT
TRBJ1-1	.	.	TRBV4-2	15	CASSQEGGLGTEVFF	TGTGCCAGCAGCCAAGAAGGTGGTTTGGGCACTGAAGTTTTCTTT
TRBJ2-2	.	.	TRBV18	17	CASSPIDRLPNTGELFF	TGTGCCAGCTCACCAATTGATAGACTACCTAACACCGGGGAGCTGTTTTTT
TRBJ2-7	few	.	TRBV6-5	14	CASRGIQRGYEQYF	TGTGCCAGCAGAGGCATTCAACGGGGCTACGAGCAGTACTTC
TRBJ1-2	.	.	TRBV29-1	13	CSVEPGSNYGYTF	TGCAGCGTTGAACCAGGCAGTAACTATGGCTACACCTTC
TRBJ1-1	.	.	TRBV29-1	12	CSIHLGGTEAFF	TGCAGCATCCACCTGGGGGGCACTGAAGCTTTCTTT
TRBJ2-3	.	TRBD2	TRBV19	14	CASKERGSTDTQYF	TGTGCCAGTAAGGAGCGGGGTAGCACAGATACGCAGTATTTT
TRBJ2-3	few	.	TRBV6-6	15	CASRLADSSTDTQYF	TGTGCCAGCAGGTTAGCGGATTCTAGCACAGATACGCAGTATTTT
TRBJ1-1	.	TRBD1	TRBV5-1	14	CASSLNQGVTGAFF	TGCGCCAGCAGCTTGAATCAGGGGGTCACTGGAGCTTTCTTT
TRBJ2-7	few	TRBD1	TRBV27	15	CASSSGQGGLYEQYF	TGTGCCAGCAGTTCCGGACAGGGGGGGCTCTACGAGCAGTACTTC
TRBJ2-1	.	TRBD2	TRBV2	16	CASSAASGGARNEQFF	TGTGCCAGCAGCGCTGCTAGCGGGGGGGCCCGGAATGAGCAGTTCTTC
TRBJ2-7	.	TRBD2	TRBV5-4	15	CASSSFAGGRYEQYF	TGTGCCAGCAGCTCATTCGCGGGGGGTCGCTACGAGCAGTACTTC
TRBJ2-1	.	.	TRBV11-3	15	CASSLKQGNANEQFF	TGTGCCAGCAGCTTAAAACAGGGAAACGCAAATGAGCAGTTCTTC
TRBJ2-1	once	.	TRBV2	15	CASREGQFSYNEQFF	TGTGCCAGCAGGGAGGGACAGTTCTCCTACAATGAGCAGTTCTTC
TRBJ2-1	.	.	TRBV6-5	16	CASSYDGALSYNEQFF	TGTGCCAGCAGTTACGATGGGGCCCTATCCTACAATGAGCAGTTCTTC
TRBJ1-2	.	.	TRBV7-9	13	CASSLALGYGYTF	TGTGCCAGCAGCTTAGCGCTCGGATATGGCTACACCTTC
TRBJ2-5	.	.	TRBV7-9	14	CASSLEGRGETQYF	TGTGCCAGCAGCTTAGAGGGTCGGGGAGAGACCCAGTACTTC
TRBJ2-5	few	.	TRBV2	15	CASSEFQRPGETQYF	TGTGCCAGCAGTGAATTTCAGAGGCCGGGGGAGACCCAGTACTTC
TRBJ1-2	.	.	TRBV5-1	16	CASIRDPGAPNYGYTF	TGCGCCAGCATCCGAGATCCCGGCGCACCTAACTATGGCTACACCTTC
TRBJ2-2	.	.	TRBV11-2	13	CASSSVHTGELFF	TGTGCCAGCAGCTCCGTCCACACCGGGGAGCTGTTTTTT
TRBJ1-4	.	.	TRBV4-2	13	CASSRSKEGKLFF	TGTGCCAGCAGCCGATCCAAGGAGGGAAAACTGTTTTTT
TRBJ1-1	few	.	TRBV20-1	8	CSPRGAFF	TGCAGTCCTAGGGGAGCTTTCTTT
TRBJ1-1	.	.	TRBV29-1	14	CSVRTGTVRTEAFF	TGCAGCGTCCGCACAGGGACTGTTCGCACTGAAGCTTTCTTT
TRBJ1-5	.	.	TRBV27	15	CASQRGGTSNQPQHF	TGTGCCAGCCAACGTGGGGGCACGAGCAATCAGCCCCAGCATTTT
TRBJ2-7	few	TRBD2	TRBV11-1	17	CASSPKSSAGGSHEQYF	TGTGCCAGCAGCCCAAAATCGTCAGCGGGAGGGTCCCACGAGCAGTACTTC
TRBJ2-7	.	.	TRBV6-5	15	CASSSPDAGTYEQYF	TGTGCCAGCAGTTCCCCGGATGCAGGGACCTACGAGCAGTACTTC
TRBJ1-2	.	.	TRBV6-6	12	CASSYEADGYTF	TGTGCCAGCAGTTACGAGGCGGATGGCTACACCTTC
TRBJ2-7	.	.	TRBV21-1	12	CGDRPLSYEQYF	TGTGGAGACAGACCCCTTTCCTACGAGCAGTACTTC
TRBJ2-1	.	.	TRBV6-6	15	CASSYRMGAYNEQFF	TGTGCCAGCAGTTACAGGATGGGCGCCTACAATGAGCAGTTCTTC
TRBJ1-5	.	TRBD1	TRBV10-3	16	CAISGTGGTGNQPQHF	TGTGCCATCAGTGGGACAGGGGGGACGGGCAATCAGCCCCAGCATTTT
TRBJ1-1	medium-sized	.	TRBV25-1	13	CASSIQGITEAFF	TGTGCCAGCAGTATCCAGGGAATCACTGAAGCTTTCTTT
TRBJ2-3	.	TRBD2	TRBV7-8	15	CASSPRDYFTDTQYF	TGTGCCAGCAGCCCCCGGGACTATTTCACAGATACGCAGTATTTT
TRBJ2-7	large	TRBD1	TRBV5-6	12	CASSSQGYEQYF	TGTGCCAGCAGCTCACAGGGGTACGAGCAGTACTTC
TRBJ1-1	.	.	TRBV9	11	CASGMNTEAFF	TGTGCCTCGGGGATGAACACTGAAGCTTTCTTT
TRBJ2-1	.	.	TRBV11-2	12	CASRLFLGEQFF	TGTGCCAGCAGACTTTTCTTAGGTGAGCAGTTCTTC
TRBJ2-3	.	.	TRBV10-3	11	CAMGVADTQYF	TGTGCCATGGGTGTGGCGGATACGCAGTATTTT
TRBJ2-1	.	.	TRBV5-5	13	CASRTDAYNEQFF	TGTGCCAGCAGAACAGATGCCTACAATGAGCAGTTCTTC
TRBJ1-6	few	TRBD1	TRBV19	13	CASLGQGDSPLHF	TGTGCCAGCCTCGGACAGGGCGATTCACCCCTCCACTTT